This T cell receptor beta chain was obtained from a study of blood T cell repertoires in COVID-19. Study-level information: The samples span acute and convalescent COVID-19 from the United States, Italy and Spain. From T cells, B-cell-depleted T cells, or PBMCs came the material, which was cDNA or gDNA.

The V and J ends lost 0 bases and 5 bases respectively, with 12 bases between them. The CDR3 totals 15 residues. The germline V gene has CDR1 SGHDT and CDR2 YYEEEE. In the original analysis: Amplification from reference gene primers served as the basis for estimated nucleated cell counts. Sequencing used immunoSEQ multiplex PCR; TCRdb keeps in-frame clones, though not all of them. That table gives V, J and clone size, and the DNA gave D and trimming. The table lists under 300,000 clones, 83% of them singletons, with about 4.3% in the top ten. The sequencing sample was made of peripheral blood. The source of this sequence is a man aged 55 to 70 who had recovered from COVID-19. V is TRBV5-6 and J is TRBJ1-3; D call uncertain. CDR3 sequence reads: CASSLVGSMRNTIYF. DNA of the CDR3: TGTGCCAGCAGCTTGGTTGGCAGTATGAGAAACACCATATATTTT.